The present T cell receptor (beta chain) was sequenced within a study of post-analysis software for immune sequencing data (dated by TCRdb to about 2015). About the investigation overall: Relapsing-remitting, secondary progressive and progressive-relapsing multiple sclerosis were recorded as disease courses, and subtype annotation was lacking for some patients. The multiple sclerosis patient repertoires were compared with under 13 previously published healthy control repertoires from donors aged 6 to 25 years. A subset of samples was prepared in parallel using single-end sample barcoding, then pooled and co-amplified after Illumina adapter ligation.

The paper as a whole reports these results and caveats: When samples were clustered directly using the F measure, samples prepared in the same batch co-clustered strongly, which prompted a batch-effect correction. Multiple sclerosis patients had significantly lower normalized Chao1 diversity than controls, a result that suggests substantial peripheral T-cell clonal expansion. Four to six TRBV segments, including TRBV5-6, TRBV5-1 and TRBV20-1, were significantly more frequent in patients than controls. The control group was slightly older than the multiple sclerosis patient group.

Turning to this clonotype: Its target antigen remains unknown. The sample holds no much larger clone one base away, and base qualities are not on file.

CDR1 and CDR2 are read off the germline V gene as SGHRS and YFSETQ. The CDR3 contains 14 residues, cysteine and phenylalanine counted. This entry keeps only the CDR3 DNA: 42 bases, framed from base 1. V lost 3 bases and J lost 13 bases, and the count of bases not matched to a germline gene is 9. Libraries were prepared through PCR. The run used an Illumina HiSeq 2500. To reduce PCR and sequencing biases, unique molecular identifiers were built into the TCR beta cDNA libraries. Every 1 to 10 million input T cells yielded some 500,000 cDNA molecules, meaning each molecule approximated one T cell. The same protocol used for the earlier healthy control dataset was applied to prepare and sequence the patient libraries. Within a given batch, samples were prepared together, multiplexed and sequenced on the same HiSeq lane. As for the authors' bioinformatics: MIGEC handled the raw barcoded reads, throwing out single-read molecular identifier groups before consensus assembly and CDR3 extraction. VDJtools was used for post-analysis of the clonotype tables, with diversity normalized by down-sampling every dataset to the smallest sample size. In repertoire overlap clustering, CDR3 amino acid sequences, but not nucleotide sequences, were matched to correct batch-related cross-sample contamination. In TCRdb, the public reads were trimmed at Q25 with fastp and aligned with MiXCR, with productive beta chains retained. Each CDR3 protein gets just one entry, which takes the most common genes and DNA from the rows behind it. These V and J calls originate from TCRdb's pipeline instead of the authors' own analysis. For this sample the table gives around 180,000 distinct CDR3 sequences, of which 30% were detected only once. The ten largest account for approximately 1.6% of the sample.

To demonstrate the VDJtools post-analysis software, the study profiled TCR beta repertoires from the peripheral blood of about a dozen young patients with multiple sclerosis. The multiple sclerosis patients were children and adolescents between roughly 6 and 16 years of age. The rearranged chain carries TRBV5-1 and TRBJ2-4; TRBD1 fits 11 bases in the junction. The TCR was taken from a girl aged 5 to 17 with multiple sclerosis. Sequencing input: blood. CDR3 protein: CASSWTGGQEEQYF. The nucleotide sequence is TGCGCCAGCAGCTGGACAGGGGGCCAAGAAGAGCAGTACTTC.